The clone carrying this TCR beta chain showed up just a few times. The target antigen is unknown. A multiplex PCR was run with 60 Vbeta primers and 13 Jbeta primers. Measured with immunoSEQ multiplex PCR; TCRdb has only the in-frame clones, and not every one. The data show roughly 100,000 clones, nearly 15% seen once. This specimen belongs to a study of cytomegalovirus exposure and HLA in healthy donors. Overall study findings and caveats: Most TCR beta V segments were productive about 90% or about 30% of the time in an earlier analysis. Differences between HLA loci emerged in a later analysis of TCR association rates, with DRB1 most and HLA-C fewest. Compared with the roughly 670-donor mean, an Asian-associated ancestry cluster reportedly had fewer N-insertions, according to a later analysis.

The CDR3 loop spans 16 amino acids. Losses at the gene ends were 2 bases for V and 0 bases for J; bases not matched to a gene: 3. The V gene's germline CDR1 is SGHVS and CDR2 FQNEAQ. The receptor was isolated from a female donor in good health and CMV-seronegative. The sample consisted of PBMCs. V is TRBV7-8 and J is TRBJ1-5; 8 nucleotides match TRBD1. The CDR3 reads CASSLQGAHSNQPQHF. CDR3 DNA sequence: TGTGCCAGCAGCTTACAGGGGGCTCATAGCAATCAGCCCCAGCATTTT. Full variable domain (outside the CDR3, taken from reference TRBV7-8 and TRBJ1-5): GAGVSQSPRYKVAKRGQDVALRCDPISGHVSLFWYQQALGQGPEFLTYFQNEAQLDKSGLPSDRFFAERPEGSVSTLKIQRTQQEDSAVYLCASSLQGAHSNQPQHFGDGTRLSIL.